This T cell receptor (beta chain) was retrieved from a study of follicular helper T cells after annual influenza vaccination. The wider study: After each seasonal flu vaccination, blood came on days 0, 7 and 28. Study outcomes and limitations: Successive annual vaccinations recalled a recurrent oligoclonal ICOS+CD38+ cTfh response with influenza-specific clonotypes. ICOS-CD38- cTfh most often held earlier Day 7 ICOS+CD38+ clones.

On this clone: Its specificity is not known.

The assay was immunoSEQ multiplex PCR, and TCRdb's table has in-frame clones only and misses some. The sample shows some 1,300 clones, over 65% of them seen only once. Time point here: 2014-2015 season, 7 days after vaccination. Germline CDR1 DFQATT, CDR2 SNEGSKA (reference sequence). The CDR3 is 11 amino acids. V lost 4 bases to trimming and J lost 0 bases, with 3 bases between them. The chain couples TRBV20-1 to TRBJ1-1; no definite D call. This receptor was taken from an adult who received the influenza vaccine. The specimen was CXCR5+ CD38+ circulating T follicular helper cells from blood, collected 7 days after influenza vaccination. Subset denoted: circulating Tfh, non-naive CD4+CXCR5+PD-1+ (ICOS+CD38+ or ICOS-CD38-). The CDR3 DNA sequence: TGCAGTGCTAAATTGAACACTGAAGCTTTCTTT. As protein: CSAKLNTEAFF.